This T cell receptor (beta chain) is from a study of blood T cell repertoires in COVID-19. In the study overall: COVID-19 samples collected from the United States, Italy and Spain covered acute and convalescent phases. T cells, B-cell-depleted T cells, or PBMCs provided the cDNA or gDNA that served as material.

Source study methods: The assay estimated nucleated cells by amplifying reference gene primers. Clones were sequenced by immunoSEQ multiplex PCR, and TCRdb holds only the in-frame ones, with some missing. The V and J calls and clone size come from that table; D and trimming were worked out from the DNA. The sample lists under 250,000 clones, around 84% occurring once. The V and J ends lost 2 bases and 0 bases, in that order; junction bases with no gene match: 13. Germline loops: CDR1 SGHNT, CDR2 YENEEA. The CDR3 spans 19 residues. The sequence was collected from a human donor in a cohort sampled during active COVID-19. The chain joins TRBV11-3 to TRBJ2-5; TRBD1 matches at 9 bases. What was sequenced was peripheral blood. In DNA form, the CDR3 reads TGTGCCAGCAGCTTATCGGACACCGAGGACAGGGGTTACCAAGAGACCCAGTACTTC. Translating it yields CASSLSDTEDRGYQETQYF.